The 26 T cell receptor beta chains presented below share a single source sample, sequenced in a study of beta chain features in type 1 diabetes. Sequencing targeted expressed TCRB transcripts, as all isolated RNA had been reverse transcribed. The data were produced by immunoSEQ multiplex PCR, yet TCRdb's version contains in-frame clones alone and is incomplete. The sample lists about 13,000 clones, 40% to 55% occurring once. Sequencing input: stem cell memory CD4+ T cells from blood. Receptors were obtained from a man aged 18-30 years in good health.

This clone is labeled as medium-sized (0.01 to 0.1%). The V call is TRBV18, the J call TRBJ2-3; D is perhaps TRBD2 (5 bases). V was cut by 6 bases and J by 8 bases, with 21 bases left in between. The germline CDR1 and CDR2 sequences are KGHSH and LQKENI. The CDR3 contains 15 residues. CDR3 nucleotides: TGTGCCAGCTCCCCTTTGGTTTTGCGCGGAGGTACGCAGTATTTT. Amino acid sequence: CASSPLVLRGGTQYF.

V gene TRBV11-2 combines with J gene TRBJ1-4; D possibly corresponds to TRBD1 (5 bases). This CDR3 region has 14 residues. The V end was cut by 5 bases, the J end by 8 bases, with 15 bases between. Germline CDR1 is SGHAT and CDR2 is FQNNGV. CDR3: CASSHDDSREKLFF. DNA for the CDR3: TGTGCCAGCAGCCACGACGACAGCAGGGAAAAACTGTTTTTT.

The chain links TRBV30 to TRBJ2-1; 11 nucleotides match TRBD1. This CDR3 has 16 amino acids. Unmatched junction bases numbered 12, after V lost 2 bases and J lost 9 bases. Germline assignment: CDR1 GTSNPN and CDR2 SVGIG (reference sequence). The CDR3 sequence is CAWSRRDRGARVEQFF. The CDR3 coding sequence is TGTGCCTGGAGTCGCCGGGACAGGGGGGCGCGCGTTGAGCAGTTCTTC.

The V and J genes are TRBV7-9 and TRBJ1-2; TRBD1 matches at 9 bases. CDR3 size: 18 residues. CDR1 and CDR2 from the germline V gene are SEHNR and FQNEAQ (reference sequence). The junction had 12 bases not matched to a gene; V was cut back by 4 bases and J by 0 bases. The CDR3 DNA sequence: TGTGCCAGCAGCTCCAGAGAGACAGGGGGGAAAGCTAACTATGGCTACACCTTC. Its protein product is CASSSRETGGKANYGYTF.

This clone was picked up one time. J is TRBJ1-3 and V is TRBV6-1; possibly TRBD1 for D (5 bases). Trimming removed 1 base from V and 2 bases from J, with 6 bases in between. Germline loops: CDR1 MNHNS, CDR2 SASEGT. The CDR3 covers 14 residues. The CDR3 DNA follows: TGTGCCAGCAGTGAAGGCAGGGCTGGAAACACCATATATTTT. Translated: CASSEGRAGNTIYF.

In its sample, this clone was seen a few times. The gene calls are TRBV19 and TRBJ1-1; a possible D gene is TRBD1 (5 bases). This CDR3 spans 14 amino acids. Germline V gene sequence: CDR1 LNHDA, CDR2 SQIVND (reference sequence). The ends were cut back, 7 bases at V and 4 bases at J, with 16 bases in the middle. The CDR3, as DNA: TGTGCCAGTACCAACCTCGGGGGAGGCACTGAAGCTTTCTTT. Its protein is CASTNLGGGTEAFF. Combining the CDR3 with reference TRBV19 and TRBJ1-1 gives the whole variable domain DGGITQSPKYLFRKEGQNVTLSCEQNLNHDAMYWYRQDPGQGLRLIYYSQIVNDFQKGDIAEGYSVSREKKESFPLTVTSAQKNPTAFYLCASTNLGGGTEAFFGQGTRLTVV.

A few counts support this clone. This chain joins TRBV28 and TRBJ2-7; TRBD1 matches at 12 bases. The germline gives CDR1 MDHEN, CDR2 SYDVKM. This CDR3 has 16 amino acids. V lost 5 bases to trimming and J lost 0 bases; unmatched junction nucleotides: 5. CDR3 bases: TGTGCCAGCAGTGCTTTGGGACAGGGGGCCTCCTACGAGCAGTACTTC. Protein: CASSALGQGASYEQYF.

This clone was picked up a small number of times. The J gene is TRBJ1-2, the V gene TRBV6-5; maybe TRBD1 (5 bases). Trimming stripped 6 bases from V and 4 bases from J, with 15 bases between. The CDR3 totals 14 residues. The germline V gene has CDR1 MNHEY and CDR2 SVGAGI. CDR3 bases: TGTGCCAGCAGACGCGCGACAGCCACCTATGGCTACACCTTC. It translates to CASRRATATYGYTF.

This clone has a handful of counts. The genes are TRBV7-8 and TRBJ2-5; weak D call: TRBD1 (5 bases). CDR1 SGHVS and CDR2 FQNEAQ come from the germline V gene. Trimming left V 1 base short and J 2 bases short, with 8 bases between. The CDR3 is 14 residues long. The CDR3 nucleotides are TGTGCCAGCAGCTTAGGGGGCCGGCAAGAGACCCAGTACTTC. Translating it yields CASSLGGRQETQYF.

The CDR3 nucleotides read TGTGCCAGCAGCTTGACCGGGATGAACAATGAGCAGTTCTTC. Residues: CASSLTGMNNEQFF. V is TRBV5-4 and J is TRBJ2-1, with D possibly matching TRBD2 (5 bases). This CDR3 region has 14 residues. Germline-derived CDR1 and CDR2 are SGHNT and YYREEE (reference sequence). V lost 1 base, J lost 5 bases, and 10 bases lay in between. The full variable domain, with the rest looked up from reference TRBV5-4 and TRBJ2-1, is ETGVTQSPTHLIKTRGQQVTLRCSSQSGHNTVSWYQQALGQGPQFIFQYYREEENGRGNFPPRFSGLQFPNYSSELNVNALELDDSALYLCASSLTGMNNEQFFGPGTRLTVL.

CDR3 loop: CASIQSRRVEQFF. The CDR3 bases are TGTGCCAGCATTCAATCAAGGAGAGTTGAGCAGTTCTTC. The chain combines TRBV2 with TRBJ2-1, with D hard to call. Germline CDR1 SNHLY, CDR2 FYNNEI. The CDR3 totals 13 residues. V lost 7 bases, J lost 9 bases, and 16 bases lay in between.

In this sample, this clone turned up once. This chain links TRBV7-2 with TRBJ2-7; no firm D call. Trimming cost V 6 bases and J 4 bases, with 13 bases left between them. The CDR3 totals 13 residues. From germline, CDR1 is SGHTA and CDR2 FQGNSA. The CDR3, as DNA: TGTGCCAGCAGTTCTCCGGGTCTATACGAGCAGTACTTC. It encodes CASSSPGLYEQYF. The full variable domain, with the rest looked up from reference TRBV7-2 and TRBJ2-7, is GAGVSQSPSNKVTEKGKDVELRCDPISGHTALYWYRQSLGQGLEFLIYFQGNSAPDKSGLPSDRFSAERTGGSVSTLTIQRTQQEDSAVYLCASSSPGLYEQYFGPGTRLTVT.

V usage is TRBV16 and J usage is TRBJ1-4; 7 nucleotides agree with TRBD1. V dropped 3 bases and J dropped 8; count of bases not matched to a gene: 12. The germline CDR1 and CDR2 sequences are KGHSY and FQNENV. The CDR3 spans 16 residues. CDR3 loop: CASSHARGQIYEKLFF. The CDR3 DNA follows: TGTGCCAGCAGCCATGCCCGGGGACAGATTTACGAAAAACTGTTTTTT.

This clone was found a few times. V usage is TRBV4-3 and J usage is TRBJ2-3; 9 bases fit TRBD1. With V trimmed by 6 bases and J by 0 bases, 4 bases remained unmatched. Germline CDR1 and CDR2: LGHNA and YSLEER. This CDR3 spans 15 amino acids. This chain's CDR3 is CASRRQGESTDTQYF. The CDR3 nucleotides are TGCGCCAGCAGACGACAGGGGGAGAGCACAGATACGCAGTATTTT.

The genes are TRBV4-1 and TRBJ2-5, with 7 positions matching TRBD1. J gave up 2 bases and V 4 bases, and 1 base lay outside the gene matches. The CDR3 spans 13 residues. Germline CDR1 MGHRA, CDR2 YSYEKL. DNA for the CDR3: TGCGCCAGCAGCCGGGGACAGCAAGAGACCCAGTACTTC. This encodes CASSRGQQETQYF.

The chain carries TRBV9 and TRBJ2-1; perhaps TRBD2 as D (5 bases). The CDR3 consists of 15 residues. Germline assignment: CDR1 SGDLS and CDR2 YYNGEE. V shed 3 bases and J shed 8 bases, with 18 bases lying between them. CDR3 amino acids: CASSALQLVNDEQFF. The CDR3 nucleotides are TGTGCCAGCAGCGCCCTCCAACTAGTTAACGATGAGCAGTTCTTC.

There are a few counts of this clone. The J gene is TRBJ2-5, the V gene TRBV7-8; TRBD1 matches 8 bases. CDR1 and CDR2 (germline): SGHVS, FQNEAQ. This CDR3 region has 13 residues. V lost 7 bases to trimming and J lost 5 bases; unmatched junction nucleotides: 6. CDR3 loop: CASIPDRDETQYF. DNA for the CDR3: TGTGCCAGCATTCCGGACAGGGACGAGACCCAGTACTTC. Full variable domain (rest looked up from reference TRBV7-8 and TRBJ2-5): GAGVSQSPRYKVAKRGQDVALRCDPISGHVSLFWYQQALGQGPEFLTYFQNEAQLDKSGLPSDRFFAERPEGSVSTLKIQRTQQEDSAVYLCASIPDRDETQYFGPGTRLLVL.

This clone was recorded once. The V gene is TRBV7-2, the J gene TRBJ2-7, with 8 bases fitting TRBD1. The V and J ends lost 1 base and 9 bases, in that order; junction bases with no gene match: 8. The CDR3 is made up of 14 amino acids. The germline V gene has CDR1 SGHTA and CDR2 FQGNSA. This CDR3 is CASSLEGDRTTQYF. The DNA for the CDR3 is TGTGCCAGCAGCTTAGAGGGGGACAGGACCACGCAGTACTTC. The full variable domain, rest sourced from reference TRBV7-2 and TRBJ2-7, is GAGVSQSPSNKVTEKGKDVELRCDPISGHTALYWYRQSLGQGLEFLIYFQGNSAPDKSGLPSDRFSAERTGGSVSTLTIQRTQQEDSAVYLCASSLEGDRTTQYFGPGTRLTVT.

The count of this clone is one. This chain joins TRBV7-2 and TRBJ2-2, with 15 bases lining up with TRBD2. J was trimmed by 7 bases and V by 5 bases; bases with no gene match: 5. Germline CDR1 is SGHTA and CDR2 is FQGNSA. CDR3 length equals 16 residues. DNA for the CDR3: TGTGCCAGCAGCCCTCCGGGACTAGCGGGGGGCGGGGAGCTGTTTTTT. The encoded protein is CASSPPGLAGGGELFF.

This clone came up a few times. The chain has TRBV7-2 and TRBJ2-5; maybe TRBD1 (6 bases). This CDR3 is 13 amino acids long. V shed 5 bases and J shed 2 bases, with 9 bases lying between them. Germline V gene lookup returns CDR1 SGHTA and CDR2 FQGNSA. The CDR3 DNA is TGTGCCAGCAGCCTGGACAGTCAAGAGACCCAGTACTTC. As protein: CASSLDSQETQYF.

The CDR3 coding sequence is TGTGCCAGCAGCGCCCAGTCAGGGTACTCTGGAAACACCATATATTTT. Its translation is CASSAQSGYSGNTIYF. The chain carries TRBV7-6 and TRBJ1-3, with D tentatively TRBD1 (5 bases). V dropped 5 bases and J dropped 0 bases, with 14 bases sitting between them. Germline assignment: CDR1 SGHVS and CDR2 FNYEAQ. This CDR3 contains 16 residues.

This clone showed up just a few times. The CDR3 loop reads CATRTSDTGELFF. The CDR3 coding sequence is TGTGCCACGCGGACTAGCGACACCGGGGAGCTGTTTTTT. This chain joins TRBV2 and TRBJ2-2; 9 bases are shared with TRBD2. The CDR3 runs to 13 residues. The V segment lost 10 bases and the J segment 3 bases; nucleotides outside the gene matches: 3. Germline V gives CDR1 SNHLY, CDR2 FYNNEI. The complete variable domain, with remaining parts taken from reference TRBV2 and TRBJ2-2, reads EPEVTQTPSHQVTQMGQEVILRCVPISNHLYFYWYRQILGQKVEFLVSFYNNEISEKSEIFDDQFSVERPDGSNFTLKIRSTKLEDSAMYFCATRTSDTGELFFGEGSRLTVL.

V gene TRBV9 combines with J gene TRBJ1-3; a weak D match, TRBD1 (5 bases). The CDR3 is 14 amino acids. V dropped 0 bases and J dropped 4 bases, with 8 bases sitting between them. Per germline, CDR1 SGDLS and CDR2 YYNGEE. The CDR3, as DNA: TGTGCCAGCAGCGTAGCGCACAGGGGAAACACCATATATTTT. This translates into CASSVAHRGNTIYF.

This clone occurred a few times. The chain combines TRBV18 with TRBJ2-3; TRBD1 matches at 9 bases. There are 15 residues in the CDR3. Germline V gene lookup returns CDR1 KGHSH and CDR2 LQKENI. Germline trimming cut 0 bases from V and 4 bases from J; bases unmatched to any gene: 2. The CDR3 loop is CASSPPGQGADTQYF. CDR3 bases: TGTGCCAGCTCACCACCGGGACAGGGTGCAGATACGCAGTATTTT.

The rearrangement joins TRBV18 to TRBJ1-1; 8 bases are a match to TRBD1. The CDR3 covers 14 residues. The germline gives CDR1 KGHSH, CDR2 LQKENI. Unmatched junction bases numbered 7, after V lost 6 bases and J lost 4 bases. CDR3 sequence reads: CASSHSTGATEAFF. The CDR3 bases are TGTGCCAGCTCTCATTCGACAGGGGCCACTGAAGCTTTCTTT.

In nucleotides, the CDR3 is TGTGCCAGCAGTGAGGGCAGGAATCAGCCCCAGCATTTT. As protein: CASSEGRNQPQHF. The rearrangement links TRBV6-1 to TRBJ1-5; D remains unclear. Germline values: CDR1 MNHNS, CDR2 SASEGT. CDR3 length: 13 residues. Trimming shortened V by 3 bases and J by 4 bases, and 7 bases separated the two germline ends.